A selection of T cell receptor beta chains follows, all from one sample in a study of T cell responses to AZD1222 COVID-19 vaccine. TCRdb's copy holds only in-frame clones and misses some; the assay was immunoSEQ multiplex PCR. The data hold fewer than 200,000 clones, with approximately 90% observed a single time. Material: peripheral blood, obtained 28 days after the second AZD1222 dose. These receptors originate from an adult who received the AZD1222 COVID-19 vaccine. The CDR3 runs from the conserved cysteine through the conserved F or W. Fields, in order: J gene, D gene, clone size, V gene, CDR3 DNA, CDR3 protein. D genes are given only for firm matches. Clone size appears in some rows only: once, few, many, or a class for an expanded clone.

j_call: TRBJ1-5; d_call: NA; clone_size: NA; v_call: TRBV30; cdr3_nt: TGTGCCTGGAGTGTAGGGGGAACCAATCAGCCCCAGCATTTT; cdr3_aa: CAWSVGGTNQPQHF
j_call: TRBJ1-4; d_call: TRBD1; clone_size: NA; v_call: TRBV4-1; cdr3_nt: TGCGCCAGCAGCCAATATGGACAGGGTGATGAAAAACTGTTTTTT; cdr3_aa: CASSQYGQGDEKLFF
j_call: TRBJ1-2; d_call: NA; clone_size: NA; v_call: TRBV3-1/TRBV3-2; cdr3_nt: TGTGCCAGCAGTCAAGGGGTGGGGGCCGATGACTATGGCTACACCTTC; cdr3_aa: CASSQGVGADDYGYTF
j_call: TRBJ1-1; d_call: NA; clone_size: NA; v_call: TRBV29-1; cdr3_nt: TGCAGCGCTGGGGCGCAGGCTGAAGTGGGAGCTTTCTTT; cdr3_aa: CSAGAQAEVGAFF
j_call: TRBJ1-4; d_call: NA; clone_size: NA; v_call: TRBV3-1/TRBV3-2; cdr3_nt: TGTGCCAGCAGCCCTGGACGATCTGAAAAACTGTTTTTT; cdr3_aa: CASSPGRSEKLFF
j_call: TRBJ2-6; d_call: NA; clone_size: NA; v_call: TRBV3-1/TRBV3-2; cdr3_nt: TGTGCCAGCAGGAAGGGAGCGGGCTCCTCTGGGGCCAACGTCCTGACTTTC; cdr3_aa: CASRKGAGSSGANVLTF
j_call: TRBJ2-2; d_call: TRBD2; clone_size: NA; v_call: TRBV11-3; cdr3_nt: TGTGCCAGCAGCTACTCGGGGGGGAACACCGGGGAGCTGTTTTTT; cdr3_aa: CASSYSGGNTGELFF
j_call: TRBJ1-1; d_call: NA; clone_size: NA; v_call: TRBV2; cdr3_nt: TGTGCCAGCAGTGAAGGTCGGGGGGCGCCGGGCACTGAAGCTTTCTTT; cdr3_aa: CASSEGRGAPGTEAFF
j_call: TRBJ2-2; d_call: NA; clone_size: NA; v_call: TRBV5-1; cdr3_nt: TGCGCCAGCAGCTTGGGGACAGCGAACACCGGGGAGCTGTTTTTT; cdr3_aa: CASSLGTANTGELFF
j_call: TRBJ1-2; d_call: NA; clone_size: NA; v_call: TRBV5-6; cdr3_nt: TGTGCCAGCAGTCTCGGGACATCTTCCTATGGCTACACCTTC; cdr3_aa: CASSLGTSSYGYTF
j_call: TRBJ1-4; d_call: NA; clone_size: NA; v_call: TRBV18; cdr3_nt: TGTGCCAGCTCACCACCGCGGCTAGGGAGGGAAAAACTGTTTTTT; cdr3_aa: CASSPPRLGREKLFF
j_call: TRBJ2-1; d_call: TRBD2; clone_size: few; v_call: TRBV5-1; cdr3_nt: TGCGCCAGCTCACTAGCGGGGGACAATGAGCAGTTCTTC; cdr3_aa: CASSLAGDNEQFF
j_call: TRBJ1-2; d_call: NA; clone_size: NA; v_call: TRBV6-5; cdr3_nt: TGTGCCAGCTCCCCCCTGGGGGACTACTATGGCTACACCTTC; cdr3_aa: CASSPLGDYYGYTF
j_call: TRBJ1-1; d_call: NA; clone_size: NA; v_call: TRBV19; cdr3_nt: TGTGCCAGTAGCCCGTGGGGGGGCTCGGGTGAAGCTTTCTTT; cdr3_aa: CASSPWGGSGEAFF
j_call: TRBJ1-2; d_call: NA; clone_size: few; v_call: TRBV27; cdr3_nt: TGTGCCAGCAGTTTCTCTCCGGGGGATCGTAACTATGGCTACACCTTC; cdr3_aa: CASSFSPGDRNYGYTF
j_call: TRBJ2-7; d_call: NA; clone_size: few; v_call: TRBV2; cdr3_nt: TGTGCCAGCAGTGGCGACCCAAGGAAGTACTTC; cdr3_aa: CASSGDPRKYF
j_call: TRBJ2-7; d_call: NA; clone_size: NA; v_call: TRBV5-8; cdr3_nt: TGTGCCAGCAGCGTTGACAGGTACGCCTACGAGCAGTACTTC; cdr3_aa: CASSVDRYAYEQYF
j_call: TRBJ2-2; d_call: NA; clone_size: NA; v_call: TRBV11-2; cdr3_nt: TGTGCCAGCCGACGTATTAACGGGGAGCTGTTTTTT; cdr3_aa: CASRRINGELFF
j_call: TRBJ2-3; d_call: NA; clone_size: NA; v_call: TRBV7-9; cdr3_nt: TGTGCCAGCAGCTTAGACGGAGGTAGCACAGATACGCAGTATTTT; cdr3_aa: CASSLDGGSTDTQYF
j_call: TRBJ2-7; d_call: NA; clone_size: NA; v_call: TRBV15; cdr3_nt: TGTGCCACCAGCAGAGAACTCGGTTCCTTCTACGAGCAGTACTTC; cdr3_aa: CATSRELGSFYEQYF
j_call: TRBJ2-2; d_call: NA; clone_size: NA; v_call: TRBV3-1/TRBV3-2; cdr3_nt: TGTGCCAGCAGGGGGCCGAACACCGGGGAGCTGTTTTTT; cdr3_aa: CASRGPNTGELFF
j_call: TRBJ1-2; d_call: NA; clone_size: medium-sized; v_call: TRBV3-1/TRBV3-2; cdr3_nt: TGTGCCAGCAGCCCGCCAACCCGGGACGGAGAACGGGGCTACACCTTC; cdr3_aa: CASSPPTRDGERGYTF
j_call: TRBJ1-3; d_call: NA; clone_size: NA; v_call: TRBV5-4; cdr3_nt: TGTGCCAGCAGCTTGGCTTCCGGCGGAAACACCATATATTTT; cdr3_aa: CASSLASGGNTIYF
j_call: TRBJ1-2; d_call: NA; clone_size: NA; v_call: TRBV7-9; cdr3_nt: TGTGCCAGCAGTTCCGACAGGCTCAATGGCTACACCTTC; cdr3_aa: CASSSDRLNGYTF
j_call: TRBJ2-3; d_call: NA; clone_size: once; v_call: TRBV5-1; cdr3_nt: TGCGCCAGCAGCTTGGACGGGGCTCGTACAGATACGCAGTATTTT; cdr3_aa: CASSLDGARTDTQYF
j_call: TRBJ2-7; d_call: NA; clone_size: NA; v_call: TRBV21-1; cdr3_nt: TGTGCCAGCAGCAAAAGGGTGGGGACAGTGTCTTCCGGGCCTTCCTACGAGCAGTACTTC; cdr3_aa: CASSKRVGTVSSGPSYEQYF
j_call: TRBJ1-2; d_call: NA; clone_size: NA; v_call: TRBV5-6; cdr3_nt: TGTGCCAGCAGTCGTCAGGAGCCATACTATGGCTACACCTTC; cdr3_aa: CASSRQEPYYGYTF
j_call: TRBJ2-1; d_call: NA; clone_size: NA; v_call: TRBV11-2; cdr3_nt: TGTGCCAGCACCCTCCTGAGCGACAAGCAGTTCTTC; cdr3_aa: CASTLLSDKQFF
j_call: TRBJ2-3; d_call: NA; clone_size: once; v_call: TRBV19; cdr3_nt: TGTGCCAGTAGTCTATACAGGGACACCACAGATACGCAGTATTTT; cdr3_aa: CASSLYRDTTDTQYF
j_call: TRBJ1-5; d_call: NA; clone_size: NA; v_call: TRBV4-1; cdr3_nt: TGCGCCAGCAGCCAAGATCGGGACATTATTGTCGATCAGCCCCAGCATTTT; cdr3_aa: CASSQDRDIIVDQPQHF
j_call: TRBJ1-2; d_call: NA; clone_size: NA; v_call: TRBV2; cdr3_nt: TGTGCCAGCAGTGAATCAGGGTATAACACCTTC; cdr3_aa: CASSESGYNTF
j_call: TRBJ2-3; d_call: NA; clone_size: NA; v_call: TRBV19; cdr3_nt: TGTGCCAGTAAGGAGTCGGACTACACAGATACGCAGTATTTT; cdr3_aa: CASKESDYTDTQYF
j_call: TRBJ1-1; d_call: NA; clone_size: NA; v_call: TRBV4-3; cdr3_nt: TGCGCCAGCAGCCAAGATGGGGCCCACCTGAGCACTGAAGCTTTCTTT; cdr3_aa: CASSQDGAHLSTEAFF
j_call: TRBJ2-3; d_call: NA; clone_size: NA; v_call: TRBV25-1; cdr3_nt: TGTGCCAGCAGTACGGGGGGCCCAGATACGCAGTATTTT; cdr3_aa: CASSTGGPDTQYF
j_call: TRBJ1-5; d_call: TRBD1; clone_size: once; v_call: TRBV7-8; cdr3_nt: TGTGCCAGCAGCTTAGGAGGGACAGGGACCAATCAGCCCCAGCATTTT; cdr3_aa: CASSLGGTGTNQPQHF
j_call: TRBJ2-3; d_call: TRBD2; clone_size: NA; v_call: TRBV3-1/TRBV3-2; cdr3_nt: TGTGCCAGCAGCCCCCTAGCGGGGGGCCTCTATACGCAGTATTTT; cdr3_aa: CASSPLAGGLYTQYF
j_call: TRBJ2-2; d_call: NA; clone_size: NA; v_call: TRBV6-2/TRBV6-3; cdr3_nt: TGTGCCAGCAGCTGGGACACCGGGGAGCTGTTTTTT; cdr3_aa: CASSWDTGELFF
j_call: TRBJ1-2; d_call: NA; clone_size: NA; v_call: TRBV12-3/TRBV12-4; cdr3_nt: TGTGCCAGCAGACAGGATTATGGCTACACCTTC; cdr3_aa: CASRQDYGYTF
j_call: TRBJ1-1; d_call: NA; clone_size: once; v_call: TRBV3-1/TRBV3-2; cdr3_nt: TGTGCCAGCAGCCAAGGCGGAGGGGCATTGAACACTGAAGCTTTCTTT; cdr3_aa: CASSQGGGALNTEAFF
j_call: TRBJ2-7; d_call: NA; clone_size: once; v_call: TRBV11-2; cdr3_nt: TGTGCCAGCAGCTTAGAAGCAGGGAGAAGCTACGAGCAGTACTTC; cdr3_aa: CASSLEAGRSYEQYF
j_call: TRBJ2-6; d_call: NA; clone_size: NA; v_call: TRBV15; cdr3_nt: TGTGCCACCAGTCCCCAAGGGGGGTCTTCTGGGGCCAACGTCCTGACTTTC; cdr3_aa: CATSPQGGSSGANVLTF
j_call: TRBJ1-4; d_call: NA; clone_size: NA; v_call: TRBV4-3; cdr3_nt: TGCGCCAGCAGCCAAGAAGGGTGGAAGGGAACTAATGAAAAACTGTTTTTT; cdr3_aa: CASSQEGWKGTNEKLFF
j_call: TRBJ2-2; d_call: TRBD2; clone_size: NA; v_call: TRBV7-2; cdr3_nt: TGTGCCAGCAGCTTTGCGGGAGGAGGGATCACCGGGGAGCTGTTTTTT; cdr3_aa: CASSFAGGGITGELFF
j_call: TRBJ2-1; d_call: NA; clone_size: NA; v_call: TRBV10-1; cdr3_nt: TGCGCCAGCCCCCCCGGTTGCGGAAAACGGTACAATGAGCAGTTCTTC; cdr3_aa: CASPPGCGKRYNEQFF
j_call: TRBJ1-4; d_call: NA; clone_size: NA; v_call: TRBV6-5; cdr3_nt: TGTGCCAGCAGCCGGGGGCCAGCTAATGAAAAACTGTTTTTT; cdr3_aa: CASSRGPANEKLFF